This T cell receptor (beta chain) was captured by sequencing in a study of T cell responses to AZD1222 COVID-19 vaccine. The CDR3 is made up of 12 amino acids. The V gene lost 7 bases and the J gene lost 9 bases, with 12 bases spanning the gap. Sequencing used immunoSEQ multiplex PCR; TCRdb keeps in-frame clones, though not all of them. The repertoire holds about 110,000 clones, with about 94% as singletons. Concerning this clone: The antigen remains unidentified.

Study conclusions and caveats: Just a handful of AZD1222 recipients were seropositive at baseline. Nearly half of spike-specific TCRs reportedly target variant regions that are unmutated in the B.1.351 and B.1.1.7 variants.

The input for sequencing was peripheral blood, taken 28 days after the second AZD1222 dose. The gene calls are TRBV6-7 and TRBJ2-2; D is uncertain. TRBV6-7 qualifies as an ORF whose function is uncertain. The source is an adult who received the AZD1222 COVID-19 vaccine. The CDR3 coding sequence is TGTGCCAGCACCGAGATCTTAAGGGAGCTGTTTTTT. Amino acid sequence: CASTEILRELFF.